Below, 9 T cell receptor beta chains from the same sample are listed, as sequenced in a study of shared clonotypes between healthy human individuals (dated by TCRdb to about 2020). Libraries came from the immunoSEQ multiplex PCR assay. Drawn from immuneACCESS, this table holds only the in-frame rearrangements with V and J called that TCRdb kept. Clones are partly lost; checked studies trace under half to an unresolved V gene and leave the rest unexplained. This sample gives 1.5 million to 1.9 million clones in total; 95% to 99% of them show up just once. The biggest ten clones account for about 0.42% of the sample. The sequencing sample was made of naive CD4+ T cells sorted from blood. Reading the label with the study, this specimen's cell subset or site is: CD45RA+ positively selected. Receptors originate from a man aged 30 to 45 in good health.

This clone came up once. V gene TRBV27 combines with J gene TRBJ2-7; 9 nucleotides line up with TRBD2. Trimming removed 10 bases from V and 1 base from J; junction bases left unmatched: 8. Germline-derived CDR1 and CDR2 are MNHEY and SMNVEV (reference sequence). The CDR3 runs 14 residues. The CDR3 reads CATRRAGGSYEQYF. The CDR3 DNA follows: TGTGCCACCCGGCGGGCGGGAGGGTCCTACGAGCAGTACTTC.

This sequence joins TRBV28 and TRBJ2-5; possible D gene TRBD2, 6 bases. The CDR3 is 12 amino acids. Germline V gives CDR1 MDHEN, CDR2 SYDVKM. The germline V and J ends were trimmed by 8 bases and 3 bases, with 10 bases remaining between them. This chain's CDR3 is CASGAGKETQYF. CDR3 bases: TGTGCCAGCGGGGCGGGAAAAGAGACCCAGTACTTC.

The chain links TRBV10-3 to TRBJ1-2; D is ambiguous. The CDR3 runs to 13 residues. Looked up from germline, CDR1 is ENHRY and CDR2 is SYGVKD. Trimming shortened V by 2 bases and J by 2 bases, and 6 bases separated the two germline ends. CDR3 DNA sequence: TGTGCCATCAGTGAGGGGAACAACTATGGCTACACCTTC. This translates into CAISEGNNYGYTF.

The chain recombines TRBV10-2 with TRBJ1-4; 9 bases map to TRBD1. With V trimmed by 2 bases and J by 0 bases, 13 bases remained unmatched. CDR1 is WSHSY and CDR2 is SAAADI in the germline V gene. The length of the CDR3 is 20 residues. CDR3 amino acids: CASSEHPPGTGTATNEKLFF. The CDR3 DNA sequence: TGCGCCAGCAGTGAGCACCCCCCCGGGACAGGGACCGCAACTAATGAAAAACTGTTTTTT.

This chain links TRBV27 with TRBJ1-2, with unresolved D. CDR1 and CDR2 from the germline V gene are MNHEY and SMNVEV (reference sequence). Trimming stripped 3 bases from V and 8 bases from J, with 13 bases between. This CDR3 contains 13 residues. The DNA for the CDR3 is TGTGCCAGCAGTTTGAGGAACGGAGGAGGCTACACCTTC. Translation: CASSLRNGGGYTF.

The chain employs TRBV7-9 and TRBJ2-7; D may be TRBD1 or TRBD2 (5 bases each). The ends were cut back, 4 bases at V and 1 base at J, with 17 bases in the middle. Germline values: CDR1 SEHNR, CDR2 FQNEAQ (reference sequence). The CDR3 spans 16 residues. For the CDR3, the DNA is TGTGCCAGCAGCTCTATTGGGACCGCGACGTCCTACGAGCAGTACTTC. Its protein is CASSSIGTATSYEQYF.

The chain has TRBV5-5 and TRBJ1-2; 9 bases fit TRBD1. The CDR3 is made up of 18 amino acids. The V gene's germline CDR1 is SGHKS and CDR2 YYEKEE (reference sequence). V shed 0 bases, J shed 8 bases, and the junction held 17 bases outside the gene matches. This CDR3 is CASSLGPGTGRSSEGYTF. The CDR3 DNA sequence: TGTGCCAGCAGCTTGGGGCCCGGGACAGGGCGGTCTTCGGAAGGCTACACCTTC. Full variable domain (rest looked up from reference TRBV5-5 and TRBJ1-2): DAGVTQSPTHLIKTRGQQVTLRCSPISGHKSVSWYQQVLGQGPQFIFQYYEKEERGRGNFPDRFSARQFPNYSSELNVNALLLGDSALYLCASSLGPGTGRSSEGYTFGSGTRLTVV.

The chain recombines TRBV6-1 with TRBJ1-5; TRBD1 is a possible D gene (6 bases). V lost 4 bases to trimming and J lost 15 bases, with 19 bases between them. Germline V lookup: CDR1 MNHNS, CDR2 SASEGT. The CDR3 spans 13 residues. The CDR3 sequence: CASSVSGWDNWHF. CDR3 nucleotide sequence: TGTGCCAGCAGTGTCTCAGGATGGGACAACTGGCATTTT.

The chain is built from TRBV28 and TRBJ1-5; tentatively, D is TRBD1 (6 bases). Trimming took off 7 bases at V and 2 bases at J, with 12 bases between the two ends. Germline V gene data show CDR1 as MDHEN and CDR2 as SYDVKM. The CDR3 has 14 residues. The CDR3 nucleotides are TGTGCCAGCAACAGGGATGTGGGCAATCAGCCCCAGCATTTT. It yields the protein CASNRDVGNQPQHF.